This entry features one T cell receptor beta chain sequence. It lacks a known antigen. No clone much larger than this one lies a single base away; base qualities are absent. The data belong to a study of T cell responses to AZD1222 COVID-19 vaccine (dated by TCRdb to about 2021). General notes on the study: AZD1222 recipients given second doses at about 4 weeks or at about 12 weeks were pooled, since spike-specific TCR depth and breadth were not found to differ between the two schedules. Enrollment into the trials was organized by age into subgroups of 18-55, 56-69 and 70-plus years, and those subgroups contained approximately 150, 30 and 60 TCR-sequenced participants, respectively. TCR sequencing covered more than 230 trial participants: about 210 given two doses of AZD1222 and 26 given two doses of MenACWY control vaccine. General conclusions and limits of the study: Participants were mostly white British and included more females than males, and it was suggested by the authors that clonal diversity may have been underestimated. Reportedly, almost half of the unique spike-specific TCRs recognized epitopes lying outside the regions that are mutated in the B.1.351 and B.1.1.7 variants. Only five or six AZD1222 recipients were SARS-CoV-2 seropositive at baseline, limiting conclusions about previously exposed vaccinees. Spike-specific TCR breadth and depth rose significantly after two AZD1222 doses compared with day 0 and with MenACWY recipients. No day 14 peak-response samples were available, so repertoires were characterized only after the peak T cell response. The 56-69-year group was small, and its depth increase did not reach significance, likely because of low power. Vaccine-associated CD4 TCRs spanned the whole spike protein, with dominant responses in regions 160-218 and 743-854.

Counted from cysteine to phenylalanine, this CDR3 has 16 amino acids. Only the CDR3 portion is preserved as DNA: 48 bases, with reading frame beginning at the first base. Relative to germline, V is 2 bases shorter and J is 0 bases shorter, with 15 bases between their ends. Via the germline V gene, CDR1 is SGDLS and CDR2 YYNGEE. The time point label, as the study defines it: baseline before first vaccination. Vaccinee samples came from UK trials COV001 and COV002, including a single-blind randomized controlled phase 2/3 trial of AZD1222 (ChAdOx1 nCoV-19) in healthy adults. For TCRbeta chain sequencing, PBMC samples from trial participants were taken at day 0 and at day 28 after the second dose. The CDR3 regions of human TCRbeta chains were subjected to immunosequencing. In the original analysis: Repertoire TCRs were matched against a reference library of SARS-CoV-2-specific TCRs generated with the MIRA antigen-specificity platform. Breadth meant the fraction of unique TCRs that were SARS-CoV-2-associated, whereas depth meant the fraction of total T cells that were SARS-CoV-2-associated. Using the MIRA data, each spike-specific TCR was assigned both to the spike region to which the TCR was reactive and to a CD4 or CD8 class. Log10-transformed breadth and depth values were compared by one-way ANOVA with Sidak's multiple comparisons tests. Not all clones reach the TCRdb copy of this immuneACCESS table, which keeps in-frame sequences only. Checked studies attribute under half of the gap to unresolved V genes and leave the rest unexplained. The DNA was the basis for D and trimming; V, J and clone size are from that table. This sample is represented by 130,000 or so clones; roughly 93% of them were singletons. The ten top clones hold 0.91% of the sample.

The specimen comprised peripheral blood, sampled on day 0 of AZD1222 vaccination. The sequence came from an adult in good health. The rearranged chain carries TRBV9 and TRBJ2-7, with the D gene too uncertain to name. The CDR3 region reads CASSVVPDPSSYEQYF. The nucleotide sequence is given as TGTGCCAGCAGCGTCGTTCCCGATCCAAGCTCCTACGAGCAGTACTTC.